Below, 10 T cell receptor beta chains from the same sample are listed, as sequenced in a study of shared clonotypes between healthy human individuals. Profiling relied on immunoSEQ multiplex PCR, and the TCRdb table lists in-frame clones only, not all of them. The table shows 1 million to 1.2 million clones, with 60% to 80% occurring only once. Sequencing input: memory CD4+ T cells from PBMCs. Subset in this sample: CD45RA-negative fraction. The source is a man aged 18-30 years in good health. Some clones in this sample may be carry-over from other donors' samples.

The chain links TRBV7-2 to TRBJ1-1; D not resolved. The CDR3 spans 13 residues. The germline V gene encodes CDR1 SGHTA and CDR2 FQGNSA. Trimming shortened V by 1 base and J by 1 base, and 4 bases separated the two germline ends. CDR3 in amino acids: CASSLEANTEAFF. CDR3 DNA: TGTGCCAGCAGCTTAGAAGCGAACACTGAAGCTTTCTTT. The full variable domain, completed using reference TRBV7-2 and TRBJ1-1, is GAGVSQSPSNKVTEKGKDVELRCDPISGHTALYWYRQSLGQGLEFLIYFQGNSAPDKSGLPSDRFSAERTGGSVSTLTIQRTQQEDSAVYLCASSLEANTEAFFGQGTRLTVV.

V usage is TRBV5-5 and J usage is TRBJ1-3; D is uncertain. The CDR3 is made up of 16 amino acids. Germline-derived CDR1 and CDR2 are SGHKS and YYEKEE (reference sequence). The V gene lost 3 bases and the J gene lost 0 bases, with 13 bases spanning the gap. CDR3: CASSSLTVNSGNTIYF. In DNA form, the CDR3 reads TGTGCCAGCAGCTCGCTCACCGTAAACTCTGGAAACACCATATATTTT.

The chain links TRBV5-6 to TRBJ1-2, with 10 bases identical to TRBD1. This CDR3 spans 14 amino acids. V trimming: 4 bases; J trimming: 12 bases; junction bases outside the gene matches: 12. In germline, CDR1 is SGHDT, CDR2 YYEEEE. The CDR3 spells CASSLGTGALRHTF. CDR3 bases: TGTGCCAGCAGCCTCGGGACAGGGGCCCTCCGCCACACCTTC.

J is TRBJ2-2 and V is TRBV6-1, with unresolved D. The germline gives CDR1 MNHNS, CDR2 SASEGT. The CDR3 is made up of 14 amino acids. Trimming cost V 6 bases and J 0 bases, with 8 bases left between them. Here the CDR3 DNA reads TGTGCCAGCAGGAAGGCAGCGAACACCGGGGAGCTGTTTTTT. This sequence encodes CASRKAANTGELFF.

The chain uses TRBV28 and TRBJ1-5; tentatively, D is TRBD1 (6 bases). The V end was cut by 6 bases, the J end by 5 bases, with 11 bases between. This CDR3 has 13 residues. Germline V lookup: CDR1 MDHEN, CDR2 SYDVKM. The DNA of the CDR3 is TGTGCCAGCAGGCCAGGGGTATATCAGCCCCAGCATTTT. This sequence encodes CASRPGVYQPQHF.

The genes are TRBV7-3 and TRBJ1-5; perhaps TRBD1 as D (5 bases). From germline, CDR1 is SGHTA and CDR2 FQGTGA. The V and J ends lost 0 bases and 3 bases respectively, with 6 bases between them. CDR3 length equals 14 residues. In nucleotides, the CDR3 is TGTGCCAGCAGCTTAACAGGGGACAATCAGCCCCAGCATTTT. It is translated as CASSLTGDNQPQHF.

The chain joins TRBV5-6 to TRBJ2-5, with 7 bases identical to TRBD2. Near its end, the DNA agrees better with TRBJ2-7, so the J call may be wrong. The V gene's germline CDR1 is SGHDT and CDR2 YYEEEE. This CDR3 is built from 13 residues. This CDR3 reads CASCCGSSYEQYF. Written as DNA, the CDR3 is TGTGCCAGCTGCTGCGGGAGCTCCTACGAGCAGTACTTC.

The chain has TRBV7-8 and TRBJ1-2; 9 nucleotides line up with TRBD1. This CDR3 spans 15 amino acids. V shed 4 bases and J 5 bases; nucleotides not matched to a gene: 8. Germline CDR1 and CDR2: SGHVS and FQNEAQ. CDR3 protein: CASSWAGQGDYGYTF. The CDR3 coding sequence is TGTGCCAGCAGCTGGGCGGGACAGGGAGATTATGGCTACACCTTC.

Details on this clone: This specimen includes other DNA sequences encoding the same CDR3. V usage is TRBV25-1 and J usage is TRBJ2-7, with a weak D call TRBD1 (6 bases). The V gene's germline CDR1 is MGHDK and CDR2 SYGVNS. V was clipped by 5 bases and J by 4 bases, with 18 bases between them. The CDR3 sequence is 15 residues long. The CDR3 loop is CASSPQTGPGYEQYF. For the CDR3, the DNA is TGTGCCAGCAGTCCCCAGACAGGTCCCGGATACGAGCAGTACTTC.

Comments on this clone: Within the sample, other DNA sequences also encode this same CDR3. This rearrangement joins TRBV28 to TRBJ1-2; D ambiguous. Germline lookup yields CDR1 MDHEN and CDR2 SYDVKM. This CDR3 spans 12 amino acids. Trimming took 3 bases from V and 5 from J, leaving 7 bases between them. The chain's CDR3 is CASSFKGYGYTF. The CDR3 coding sequence is TGTGCCAGCAGTTTTAAGGGATATGGCTACACCTTC.